This TCR beta chain stems from a study of cytomegalovirus exposure and HLA in healthy donors. V was trimmed by 2 bases and J by 8 bases, leaving 15 bases between them. The CDR3 contains 14 residues. CDR1 SGHVS and CDR2 FQNEAQ come from the germline V gene. Study-level findings and limits: Available immune exposure information was restricted to CMV serostatus only. TCR beta sequences reportedly predicted most subjects' HLA-A and HLA-B alleles accurately.

PCR used 60 Vbeta primers and 13 Jbeta primers. The repertoire was sequenced with immunoSEQ multiplex PCR; TCRdb's copy has only in-frame clones and lacks some. In total, the table holds some 120,000 clones. For this clone: Its antigen is not identified.

V usage is TRBV7-8 and J usage is TRBJ1-2, with D uncertain. Sequencing was carried out using PBMCs. The sequence derives from a man aged 30 to 45 in good health and CMV-seronegative. This CDR3 is CASSLSTHPWGYTF. The DNA of the CDR3 is TGTGCCAGCAGCTTATCAACTCACCCGTGGGGCTACACCTTC.